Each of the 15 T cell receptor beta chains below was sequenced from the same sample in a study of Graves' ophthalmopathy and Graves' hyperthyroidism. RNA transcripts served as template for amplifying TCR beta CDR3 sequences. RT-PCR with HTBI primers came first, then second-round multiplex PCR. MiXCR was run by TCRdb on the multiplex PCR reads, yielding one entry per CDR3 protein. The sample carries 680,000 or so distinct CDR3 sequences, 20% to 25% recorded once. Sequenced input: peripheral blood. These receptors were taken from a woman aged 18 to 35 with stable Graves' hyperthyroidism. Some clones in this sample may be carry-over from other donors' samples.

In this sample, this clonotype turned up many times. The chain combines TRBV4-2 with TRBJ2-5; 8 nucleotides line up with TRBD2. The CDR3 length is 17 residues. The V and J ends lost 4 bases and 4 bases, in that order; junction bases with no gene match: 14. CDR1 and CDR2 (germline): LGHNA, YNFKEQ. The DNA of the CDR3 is TGTGCCAGCAGCCGTGCCTTGGGGAGCGGGGGAGGAGAGACCCAGTACTTC. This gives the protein CASSRALGSGGGETQYF.

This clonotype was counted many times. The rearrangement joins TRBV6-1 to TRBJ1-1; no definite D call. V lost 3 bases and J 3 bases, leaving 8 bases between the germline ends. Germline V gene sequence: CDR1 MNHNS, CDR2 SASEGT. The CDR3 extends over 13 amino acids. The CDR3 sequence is CASSDGSDTEAFF. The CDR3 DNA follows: TGTGCCAGCAGTGATGGTAGCGACACTGAAGCTTTCTTT.

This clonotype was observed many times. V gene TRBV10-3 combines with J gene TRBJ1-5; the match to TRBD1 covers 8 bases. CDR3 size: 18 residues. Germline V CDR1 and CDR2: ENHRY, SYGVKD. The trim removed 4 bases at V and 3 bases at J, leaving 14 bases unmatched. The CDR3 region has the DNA TGTGCCATCAGTGCTAGGGGCAGGGGGCGCGATGACAATCAGCCCCAGCATTTT. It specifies CAISARGRGRDDNQPQHF.

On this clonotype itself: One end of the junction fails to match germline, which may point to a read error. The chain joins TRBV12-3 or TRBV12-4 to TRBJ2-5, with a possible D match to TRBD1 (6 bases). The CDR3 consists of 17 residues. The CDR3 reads CACSTLYSGTSGETQYF. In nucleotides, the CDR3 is TGTGCCTGCAGCACCTTATACTCCGGGACATCGGGAGAGACCCAGTACTTC.

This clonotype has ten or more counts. The chain's CDR3 is CASSDPGRGGTQYF. CDR3 bases: TGTGCCAGCAGTGACCCCGGCAGGGGCGGGACCCAGTACTTC. This chain uses TRBV6-1 with TRBJ2-5, with D perhaps TRBD1 (6 bases). V gave up 3 bases and J gave up 7 bases, with 15 bases separating them. The V gene's germline CDR1 is MNHNS and CDR2 SASEGT. The CDR3 is 14 residues long.

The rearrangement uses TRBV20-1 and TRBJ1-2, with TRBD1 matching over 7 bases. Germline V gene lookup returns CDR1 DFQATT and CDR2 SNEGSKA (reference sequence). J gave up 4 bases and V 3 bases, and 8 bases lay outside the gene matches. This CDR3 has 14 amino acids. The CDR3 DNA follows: TGCAGTGCTAGCCAAGGACAGGACGTCTATGGCTACACCTTC. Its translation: CSASQGQDVYGYTF.

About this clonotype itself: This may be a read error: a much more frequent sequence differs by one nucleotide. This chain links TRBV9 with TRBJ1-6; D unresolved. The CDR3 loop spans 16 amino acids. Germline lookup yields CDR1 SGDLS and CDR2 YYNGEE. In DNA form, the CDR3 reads TGTGCCAGCAGCTCGACGGATAGCTCCTATAATTCAGCCCTCCACTTT. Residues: CASSSTDSSYNSALHF.

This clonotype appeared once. The CDR3 DNA follows: TGTGCCACCAGCAGGGAACACCGCGGACAGGGAAAAGAGACCCAGTACTTC. Protein: CATSREHRGQGKETQYF. This chain links TRBV15 with TRBJ2-5, with TRBD1 matching over 8 bases. V dropped 3 bases and J dropped 3; count of bases not matched to a gene: 12. Germline CDR1 LNHNV, CDR2 YYDKDF (reference sequence). The CDR3 totals 17 residues. Drawing the rest from reference TRBV15 and TRBJ2-5, the complete variable domain is DAMVIQNPRYQVTQFGKPVTLSCSQTLNHNVMYWYQQKSSQAPKLLFHYYDKDFNNEADTPDNFQSRRPNTSFCFLDIRSPGLGDTAMYLCATSREHRGQGKETQYFGPGTRLLVL.

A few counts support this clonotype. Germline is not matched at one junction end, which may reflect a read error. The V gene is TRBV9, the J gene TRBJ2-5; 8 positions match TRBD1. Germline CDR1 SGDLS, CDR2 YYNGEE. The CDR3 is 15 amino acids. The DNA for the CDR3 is TGTGCCAGCAGTGTAGATCAGGGGGCTTGGGAGACCCAGTACTTC. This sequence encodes CASSVDQGAWETQYF.

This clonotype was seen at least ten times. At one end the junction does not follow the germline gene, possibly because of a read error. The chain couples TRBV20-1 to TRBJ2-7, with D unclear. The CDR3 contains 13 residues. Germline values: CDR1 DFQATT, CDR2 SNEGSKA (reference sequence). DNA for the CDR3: TGCAGTGCTAGACCGCGTGGAGAAGGCCCCCTCTCCTTC. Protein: CSARPRGEGPLSF.

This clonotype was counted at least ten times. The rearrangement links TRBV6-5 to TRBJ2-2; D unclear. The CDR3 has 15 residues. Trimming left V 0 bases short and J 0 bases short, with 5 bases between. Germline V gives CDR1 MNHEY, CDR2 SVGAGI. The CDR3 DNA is TGTGCCAGCAGTTACTCAGCCTCGAACACCGGGGAGCTGTTTTTT. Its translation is CASSYSASNTGELFF.

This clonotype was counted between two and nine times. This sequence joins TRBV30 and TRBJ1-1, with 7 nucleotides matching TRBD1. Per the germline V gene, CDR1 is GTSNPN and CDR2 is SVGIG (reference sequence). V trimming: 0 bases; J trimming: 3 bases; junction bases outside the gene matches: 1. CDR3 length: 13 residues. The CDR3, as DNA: TGTGCCTGGAGTGTAACAGGGGACACTGAAGCTTTCTTT. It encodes CAWSVTGDTEAFF.

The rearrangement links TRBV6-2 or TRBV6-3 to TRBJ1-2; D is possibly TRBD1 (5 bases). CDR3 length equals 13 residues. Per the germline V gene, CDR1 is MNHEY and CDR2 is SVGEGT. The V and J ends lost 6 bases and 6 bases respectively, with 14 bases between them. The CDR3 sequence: CASRTHGTDGYTF. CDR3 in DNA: TGTGCCAGCAGGACACACGGGACGGATGGCTACACCTTC.

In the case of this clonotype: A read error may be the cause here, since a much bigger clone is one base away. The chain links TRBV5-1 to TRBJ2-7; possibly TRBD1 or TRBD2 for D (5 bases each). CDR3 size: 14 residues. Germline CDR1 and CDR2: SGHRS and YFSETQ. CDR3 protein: CAGSRSGSTYEQYF. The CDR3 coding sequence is TGCGCCGGCAGCCGCTCAGGGAGTACCTACGAGCAGTACTTC.

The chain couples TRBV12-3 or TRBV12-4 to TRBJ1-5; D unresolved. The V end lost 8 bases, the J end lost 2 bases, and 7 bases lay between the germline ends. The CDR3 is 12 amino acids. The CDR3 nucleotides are TGTGCCAGCCGGCTGGGCAATCAGCCCCAGCATTTT. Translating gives CASRLGNQPQHF.